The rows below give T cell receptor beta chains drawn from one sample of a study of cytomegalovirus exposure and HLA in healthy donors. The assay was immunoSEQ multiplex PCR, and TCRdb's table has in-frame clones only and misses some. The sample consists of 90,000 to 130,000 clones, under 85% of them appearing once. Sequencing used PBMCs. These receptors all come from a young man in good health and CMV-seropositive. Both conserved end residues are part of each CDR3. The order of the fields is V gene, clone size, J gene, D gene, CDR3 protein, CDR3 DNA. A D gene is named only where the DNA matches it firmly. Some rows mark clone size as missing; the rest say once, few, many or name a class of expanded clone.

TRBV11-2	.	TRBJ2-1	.	CASSLAGRPHEQFF	TGTGCCAGCAGCTTGGCGGGGAGGCCCCATGAGCAGTTCTTC
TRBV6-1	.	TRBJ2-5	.	CASSASGQMYQETQYF	TGTGCCAGCAGTGCCTCGGGACAAATGTACCAAGAGACCCAGTACTTC
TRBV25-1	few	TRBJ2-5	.	CASLARPGQQETQYF	TGTGCCAGCCTCGCCCGACCGGGACAACAAGAGACCCAGTACTTC
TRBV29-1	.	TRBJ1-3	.	CSVGDIGTIYF	TGCAGCGTTGGGGACATTGGTACCATATATTTT
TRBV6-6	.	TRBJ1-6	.	CASSFLSGKKNSPLHF	TGTGCCAGCAGTTTCCTGTCAGGCAAGAAAAATTCACCCCTCCACTTT
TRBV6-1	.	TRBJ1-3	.	CASSEVAGLYSGNTIYF	TGTGCCAGCAGTGAAGTGGCAGGGCTGTACTCTGGAAACACCATATATTTT
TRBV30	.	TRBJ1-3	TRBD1	CAWSLGQGRNTIYF	TGTGCCTGGAGCCTCGGACAGGGGAGAAACACCATATATTTT
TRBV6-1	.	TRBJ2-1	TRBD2	CASTLLAGGFNEQFF	TGTGCCAGCACCCTCCTAGCGGGGGGGTTCAATGAGCAGTTCTTC
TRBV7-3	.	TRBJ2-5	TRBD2	CASSRSSGGGETQYF	TGTGCCAGCAGTCGATCAAGCGGGGGTGGGGAGACCCAGTACTTC
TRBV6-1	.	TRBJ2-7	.	CARYVRVLEQYF	TGTGCCAGGTACGTGCGGGTGCTCGAGCAGTACTTC
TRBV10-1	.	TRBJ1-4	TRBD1	CASSENTGTAKLFF	TGCGCCAGCAGTGAGAATACCGGGACAGCAAAACTGTTTTTT
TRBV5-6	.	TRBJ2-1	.	CASSLGVNNEQFF	TGTGCCAGCAGCTTGGGAGTCAACAATGAGCAGTTCTTC
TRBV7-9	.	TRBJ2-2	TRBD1	CASSAAPGQGTGELFF	TGTGCCAGCAGCGCAGCACCGGGACAGGGGACCGGGGAGCTGTTTTTT
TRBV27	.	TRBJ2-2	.	CASRWREAGELFF	TGTGCCAGCAGGTGGAGGGAGGCCGGGGAGCTGTTTTTT
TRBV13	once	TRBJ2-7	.	CASSSGSYEQYF	TGTGCCAGCAGCTCCGGCTCCTACGAGCAGTACTTC
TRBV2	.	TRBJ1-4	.	CASRGGEKLFF	TGTGCCAGCAGGGGGGGTGAAAAACTGTTTTTT
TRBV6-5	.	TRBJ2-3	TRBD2	CASSYAGVTDTQYF	TGTGCCAGCAGTTATGCGGGGGTCACAGATACGCAGTATTTT
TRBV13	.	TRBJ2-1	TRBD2	CASSSTSGGAYEQFF	TGTGCCAGCAGCTCAACTAGCGGGGGGGCGTATGAGCAGTTCTTC
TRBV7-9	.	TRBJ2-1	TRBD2	CASSDERGSSYNEQFF	TGTGCCAGCAGCGACGAGCGGGGGAGCTCCTACAATGAGCAGTTCTTC
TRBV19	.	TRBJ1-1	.	CASSILGGTEAFF	TGTGCCAGTAGTATCTTAGGGGGCACTGAAGCTTTCTTT
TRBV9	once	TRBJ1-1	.	CASSEGVGTEAFF	TGTGCCAGCAGCGAGGGGGTAGGGACTGAAGCTTTCTTT
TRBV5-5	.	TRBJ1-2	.	CASSLGGLSGYTF	TGTGCCAGCAGCTTGGGGGGCCTAAGTGGCTACACCTTC
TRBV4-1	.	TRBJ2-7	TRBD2	CASSPRLPRGATYYEQYF	TGCGCCAGCAGCCCCAGGCTTCCGCGGGGGGCCACTTACTACGAGCAGTACTTC
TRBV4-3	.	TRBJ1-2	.	CASSQDTGSSGYTF	TGCGCCAGCAGCCAAGATACAGGCTCGAGTGGCTACACCTTC
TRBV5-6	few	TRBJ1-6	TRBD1	CASSLVAGGRSSPLHF	TGTGCCAGCAGCTTGGTGGCAGGGGGCAGGAGTTCACCCCTCCACTTT
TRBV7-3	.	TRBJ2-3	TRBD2	CASSLSGGAGDTQYF	TGTGCCAGCAGCCTTAGCGGGGGGGCCGGAGATACGCAGTATTTT
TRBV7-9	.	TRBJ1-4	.	CASSFRGGEKLFF	TGTGCCAGCAGCTTCAGGGGTGGCGAAAAACTGTTTTTT
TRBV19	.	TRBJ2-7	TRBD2	CASSIASASGGKEQYF	TGTGCCAGTAGTATAGCGTCGGCTAGCGGGGGGAAAGAGCAGTACTTC
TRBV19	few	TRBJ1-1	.	CASSIGGPNTEAFF	TGTGCCAGTAGTATAGGGGGGCCGAACACTGAAGCTTTCTTT
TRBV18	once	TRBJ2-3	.	CASSPRTYYTDTQYF	TGTGCCAGCTCACCACGGACTTACTACACAGATACGCAGTATTTT
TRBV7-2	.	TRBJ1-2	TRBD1	CASSQATGANYGYTF	TGTGCCAGCAGCCAAGCGACAGGGGCTAACTATGGCTACACCTTC
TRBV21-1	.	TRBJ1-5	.	CASRGGLVAGLTNQPQHF	TGTGCCAGCAGGGGAGGGCTTGTTGCAGGGCTAACCAATCAGCCCCAGCATTTT
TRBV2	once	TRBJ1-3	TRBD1	CASLRTGSGNAIYF	TGTGCCAGCTTACGGACAGGCTCTGGAAACGCCATATATTTT
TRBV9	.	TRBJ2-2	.	CASSVVSGELFF	TGTGCCAGCAGCGTAGTATCCGGGGAGCTGTTTTTT
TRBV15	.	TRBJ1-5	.	CATSRDKGQFQPQHF	TGTGCCACCAGCAGAGATAAAGGACAGTTTCAGCCCCAGCATTTT
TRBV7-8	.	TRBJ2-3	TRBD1	CASSRDGTVTDTQYF	TGTGCCAGCAGCAGGGATGGGACAGTTACAGATACGCAGTATTTT
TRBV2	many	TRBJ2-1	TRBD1	CASGPGQGNNEQFF	TGTGCCAGCGGGCCGGGACAGGGTAACAATGAGCAGTTCTTC
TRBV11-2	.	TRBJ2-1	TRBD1	CASSLPGQGYEQFF	TGTGCCAGCAGCTTACCGGGACAGGGGTATGAGCAGTTCTTC
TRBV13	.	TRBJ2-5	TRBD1	CASSTKGTGDQETQYF	TGTGCCAGCAGCACTAAAGGGACAGGCGACCAAGAGACCCAGTACTTC
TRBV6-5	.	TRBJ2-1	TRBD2	CASIPSGGERNEQFF	TGTGCCAGCATACCTAGCGGGGGGGAACGCAATGAGCAGTTCTTC
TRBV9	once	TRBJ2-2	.	CASSWAGNTGELFF	TGTGCCAGCAGCTGGGCAGGGAACACCGGGGAGCTGTTTTTT
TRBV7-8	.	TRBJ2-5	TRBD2	CASSSSRLAGAQETQYF	TGTGCCAGCAGCTCAAGTCGACTAGCGGGGGCACAAGAGACCCAGTACTTC
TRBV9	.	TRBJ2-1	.	CASSVARAPSYNEQFF	TGTGCCAGCAGCGTAGCCAGGGCCCCCTCCTACAATGAGCAGTTCTTC
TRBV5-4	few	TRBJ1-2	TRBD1	CASIPDLNPGGAGYTF	TGTGCCAGCATCCCTGACCTTAATCCAGGGGGAGCTGGCTACACCTTC
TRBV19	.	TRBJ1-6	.	CASSPRDYNSPLHF	TGTGCCAGTAGTCCTCGGGACTACAATTCACCCCTCCACTTT
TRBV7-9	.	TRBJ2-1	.	CASREIADNEQFF	TGTGCCAGCAGGGAAATAGCGGACAATGAGCAGTTCTTC
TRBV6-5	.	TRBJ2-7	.	CASGRGTDYEQYF	TGTGCCAGCGGAAGAGGGACTGACTACGAGCAGTACTTC
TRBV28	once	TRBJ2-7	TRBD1	CASSPPGTGDAEQYF	TGTGCCAGCAGTCCCCCCGGGACAGGGGATGCCGAGCAGTACTTC
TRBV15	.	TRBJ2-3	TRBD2	CATSRDGSGATDTQYF	TGTGCCACCAGCAGAGATGGTAGCGGGGCCACAGATACGCAGTATTTT
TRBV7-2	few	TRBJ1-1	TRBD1	CASSVQGARTEAFF	TGTGCCAGCAGCGTTCAGGGGGCGAGGACTGAAGCTTTCTTT
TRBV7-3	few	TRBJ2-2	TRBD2	CASSLPGLADTGELFF	TGTGCCAGCAGCTTACCGGGACTAGCGGATACCGGGGAGCTGTTTTTT
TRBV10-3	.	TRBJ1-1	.	CAISESLQGAEAFF	TGTGCCATCAGTGAGTCATTACAGGGCGCTGAAGCTTTCTTT
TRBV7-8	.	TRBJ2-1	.	CASSEQGGGWINEQFF	TGTGCCAGCAGCGAACAGGGGGGGGGCTGGATCAATGAGCAGTTCTTC
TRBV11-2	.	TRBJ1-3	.	CASSFLRGFGNTIYF	TGTGCCAGCAGCTTCCTAAGGGGGTTTGGAAACACCATATATTTT
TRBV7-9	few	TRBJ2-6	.	CASSSPGYSGANVLTF	TGTGCCAGCAGCTCCCCAGGGTACTCTGGGGCCAACGTCCTGACTTTC
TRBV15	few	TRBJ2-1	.	CATSREQAGFRYNEQFF	TGTGCCACCAGCAGAGAACAGGCGGGGTTCCGCTACAATGAGCAGTTCTTC
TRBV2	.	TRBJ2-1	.	CASSPAGGVGGDEQFF	TGTGCCAGCAGCCCCGCAGGAGGGGTCGGAGGCGATGAGCAGTTCTTC
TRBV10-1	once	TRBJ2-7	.	CASSEALSSYEQYF	TGCGCCAGCAGTGAGGCCTTGAGCTCCTACGAGCAGTACTTC
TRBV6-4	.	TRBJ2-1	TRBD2	CASSPRRGGYEQFF	TGTGCCAGCAGCCCTCGGCGGGGGGGCTATGAGCAGTTCTTC